This T cell receptor beta chain is drawn from a study of response to subunit inactivated influenza vaccine. In this sample, this clonotype turned up a few times. Its specificity is not known. Study results and limitations: T cells newly recruited by each seasonal influenza vaccination are few, the authors suggested.

TCRdb independently ran MiXCR on the RT-PCR reads; one entry per CDR3 protein. The sample yields roughly 520,000 distinct CDR3 sequences, about 25% seen once. The receptor was derived from a man between 50 and 59 years old who received an inactivated influenza vaccine. The material sequenced was CD4+ T cells sorted from PBMCs, taken around 5 days after vaccination.

In DNA, the CDR3 is TGCAGAGCGGCCCACCCGGGACAGAGCACAGATACGCAGTATTTT. It encodes CRAAHPGQSTDTQYF. The rearrangement links TRBV20-1 to TRBJ2-3, with 7 bases lining up with TRBD1. The CDR3 extends over 15 amino acids. Germline CDR1 is DFQATT and CDR2 is SNEGSKA (reference sequence).